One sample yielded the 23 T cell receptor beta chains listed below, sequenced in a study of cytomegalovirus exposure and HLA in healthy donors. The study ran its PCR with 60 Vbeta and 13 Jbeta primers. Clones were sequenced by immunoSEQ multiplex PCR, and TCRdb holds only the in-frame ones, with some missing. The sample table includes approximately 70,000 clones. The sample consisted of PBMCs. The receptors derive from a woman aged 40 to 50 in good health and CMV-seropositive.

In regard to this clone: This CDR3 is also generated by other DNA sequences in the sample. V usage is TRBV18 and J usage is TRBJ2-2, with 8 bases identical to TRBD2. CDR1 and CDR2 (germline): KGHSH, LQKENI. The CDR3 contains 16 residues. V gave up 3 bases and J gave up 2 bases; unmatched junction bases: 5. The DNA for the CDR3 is TGTGCCAGCTCACCTCTAGCGGGTGTCAACACCGGGGAGCTGTTTTTT. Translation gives CASSPLAGVNTGELFF. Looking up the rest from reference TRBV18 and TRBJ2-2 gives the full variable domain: NAGVMQNPRHLVRRRGQEARLRCSPMKGHSHVYWYRQLPEEGLKFMVYLQKENIIDESGMPKERFSAEFPKEGPSILRIQQVVRGDSAAYFCASSPLAGVNTGELFFGEGSRLTVL.

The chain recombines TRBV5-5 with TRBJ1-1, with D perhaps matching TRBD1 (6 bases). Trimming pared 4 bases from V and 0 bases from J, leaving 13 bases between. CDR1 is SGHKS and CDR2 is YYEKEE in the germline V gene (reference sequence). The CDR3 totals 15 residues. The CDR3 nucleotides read TGTGCCAGCAGCACCTCGACAGGACTGAACACTGAAGCTTTCTTT. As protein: CASSTSTGLNTEAFF.

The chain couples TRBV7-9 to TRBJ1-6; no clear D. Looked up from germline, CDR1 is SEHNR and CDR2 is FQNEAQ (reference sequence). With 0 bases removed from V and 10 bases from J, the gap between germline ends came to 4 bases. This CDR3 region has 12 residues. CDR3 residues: CASSLARSPLHF. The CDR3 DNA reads TGTGCCAGCAGCTTAGCCCGGTCACCCCTCCACTTT.

The CDR3 spells CASSEAGGTKNIQYF. In nucleotides, the CDR3 is TGTGCCAGCAGTGAAGCGGGGGGAACCAAAAACATTCAGTACTTC. The genes are TRBV6-1 and TRBJ2-4; D is possibly TRBD2 (6 bases). Germline V gives CDR1 MNHNS, CDR2 SASEGT. V shed 0 bases and J shed 2 bases, with 8 bases lying between them. This CDR3 has 15 residues.

The CDR3 DNA reads TGTGCCAGCAGGACTAGCGGGGGTAGCACAGATACGCAGTATTTT. It specifies CASRTSGGSTDTQYF. The gene calls are TRBV6-5 and TRBJ2-3, with TRBD2 identical over 12 bases. CDR1 MNHEY and CDR2 SVGAGI come from the germline V gene. J gave up 0 bases and V 6 bases, and 1 base lay outside the gene matches. The CDR3 consists of 15 residues.

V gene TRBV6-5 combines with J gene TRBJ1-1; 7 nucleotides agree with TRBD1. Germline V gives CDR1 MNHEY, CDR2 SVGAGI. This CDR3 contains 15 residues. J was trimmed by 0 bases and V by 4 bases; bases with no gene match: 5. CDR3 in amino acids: CASSFTGQLNTEAFF. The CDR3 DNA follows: TGTGCCAGCAGTTTCACGGGACAGCTGAACACTGAAGCTTTCTTT.

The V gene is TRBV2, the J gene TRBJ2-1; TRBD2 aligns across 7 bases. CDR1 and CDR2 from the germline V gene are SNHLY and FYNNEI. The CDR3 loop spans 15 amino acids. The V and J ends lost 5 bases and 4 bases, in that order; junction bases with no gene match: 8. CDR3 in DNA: TGTGCCAGCAGTCCCCTAGCGGCAGGGTACAATGAGCAGTTCTTC. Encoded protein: CASSPLAAGYNEQFF.

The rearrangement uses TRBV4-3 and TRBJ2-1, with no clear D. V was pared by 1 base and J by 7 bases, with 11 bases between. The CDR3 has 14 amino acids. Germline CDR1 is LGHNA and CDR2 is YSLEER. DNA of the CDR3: TGCGCCAGCAGCCAAGCCCATTCTAGGAATGAGCAGTTCTTC. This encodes CASSQAHSRNEQFF.

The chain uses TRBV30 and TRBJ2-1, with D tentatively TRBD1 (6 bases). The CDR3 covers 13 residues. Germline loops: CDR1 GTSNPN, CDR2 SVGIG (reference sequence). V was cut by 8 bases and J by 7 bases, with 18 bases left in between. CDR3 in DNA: TGTGCCGGGACCCAACAGGGAGAGAATGAGCAGTTCTTC. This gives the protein CAGTQQGENEQFF.

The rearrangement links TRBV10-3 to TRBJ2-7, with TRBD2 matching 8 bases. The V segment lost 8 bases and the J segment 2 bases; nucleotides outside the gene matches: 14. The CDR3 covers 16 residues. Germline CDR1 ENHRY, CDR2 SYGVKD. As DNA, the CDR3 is TGTGCCATCGGTGGGGTAGCGGGGATCCATGCCTACGAGCAGTACTTC. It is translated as CAIGGVAGIHAYEQYF.

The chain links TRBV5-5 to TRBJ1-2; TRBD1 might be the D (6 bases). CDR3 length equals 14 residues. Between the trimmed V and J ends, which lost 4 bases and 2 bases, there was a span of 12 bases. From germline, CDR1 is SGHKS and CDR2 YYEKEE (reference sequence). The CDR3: CASSPWDNNYGYTF. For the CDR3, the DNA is TGTGCCAGCAGCCCCTGGGACAACAACTATGGCTACACCTTC.

For the CDR3, the DNA is TGTGCCAGCAGTGAATCGGGATTCTCTGGAAACACCATATATTTT. This encodes CASSESGFSGNTIYF. The chain has TRBV2 and TRBJ1-3; unclear D gene. The CDR3 contains 15 residues. V was clipped by 2 bases and J by 0 bases, with 8 bases between them. Germline lookup yields CDR1 SNHLY and CDR2 FYNNEI.

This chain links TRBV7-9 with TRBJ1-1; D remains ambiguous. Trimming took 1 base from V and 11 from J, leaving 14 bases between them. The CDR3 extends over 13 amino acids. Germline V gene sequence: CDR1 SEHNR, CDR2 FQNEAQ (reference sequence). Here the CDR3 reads CASSLVGLRSAFF. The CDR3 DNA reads TGTGCCAGCAGCTTAGTCGGACTGCGGTCGGCTTTCTTT.

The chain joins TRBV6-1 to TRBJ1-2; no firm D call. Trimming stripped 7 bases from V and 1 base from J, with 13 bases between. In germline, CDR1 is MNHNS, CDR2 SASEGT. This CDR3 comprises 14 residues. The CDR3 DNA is TGTGCCAGCACTAGGAACCGCGATAACTATGGCTACACCTTC. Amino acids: CASTRNRDNYGYTF.

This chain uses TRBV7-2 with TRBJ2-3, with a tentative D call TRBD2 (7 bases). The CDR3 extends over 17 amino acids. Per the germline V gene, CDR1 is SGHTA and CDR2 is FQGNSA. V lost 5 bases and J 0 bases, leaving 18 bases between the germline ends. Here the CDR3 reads CASSPSWGGLSTDTQYF. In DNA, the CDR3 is TGTGCCAGCAGCCCGTCGTGGGGGGGGCTGAGCACAGATACGCAGTATTTT.

CDR3 coding DNA: TGTGCCAGCAGCCCTACCCGACAGAACTCACCCCTCCACTTT. Encoded protein: CASSPTRQNSPLHF. The chain combines TRBV14 with TRBJ1-6; TRBD1 is a possible D gene (5 bases). Per germline, CDR1 SGHDN and CDR2 FVKESK. The germline V and J ends were trimmed by 4 bases and 10 bases, with 14 bases remaining between them. CDR3 size: 14 residues.

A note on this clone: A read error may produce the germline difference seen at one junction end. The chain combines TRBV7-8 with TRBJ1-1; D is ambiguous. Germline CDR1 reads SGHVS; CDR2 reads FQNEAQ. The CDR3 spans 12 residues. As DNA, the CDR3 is TGTGTCAGCAGCCGCGAGAACACTGAAGCTTTCTTT. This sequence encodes CVSSRENTEAFF.

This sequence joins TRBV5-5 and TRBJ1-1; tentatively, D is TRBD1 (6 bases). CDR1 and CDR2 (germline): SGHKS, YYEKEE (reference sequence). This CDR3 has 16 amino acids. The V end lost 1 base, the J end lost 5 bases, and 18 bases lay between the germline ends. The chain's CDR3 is CASSLPEGRGRTEAFF. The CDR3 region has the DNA TGTGCCAGCAGCTTGCCAGAGGGCAGGGGTAGGACTGAAGCTTTCTTT.

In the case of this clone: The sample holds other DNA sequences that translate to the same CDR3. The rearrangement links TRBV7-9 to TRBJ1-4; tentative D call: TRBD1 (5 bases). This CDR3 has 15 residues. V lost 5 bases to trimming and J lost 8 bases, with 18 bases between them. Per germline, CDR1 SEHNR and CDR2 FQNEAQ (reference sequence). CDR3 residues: CASSLEGRGEEKLFF. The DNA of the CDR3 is TGTGCCAGCAGCCTAGAAGGGAGGGGAGAAGAAAAACTGTTTTTT.

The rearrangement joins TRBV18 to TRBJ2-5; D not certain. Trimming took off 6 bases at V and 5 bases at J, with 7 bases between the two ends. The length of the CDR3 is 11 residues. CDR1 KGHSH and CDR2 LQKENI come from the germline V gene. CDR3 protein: CASSYRETQYF. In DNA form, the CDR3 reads TGTGCCAGCTCGTATCGTGAGACCCAGTACTTC. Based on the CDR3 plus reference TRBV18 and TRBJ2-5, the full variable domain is NAGVMQNPRHLVRRRGQEARLRCSPMKGHSHVYWYRQLPEEGLKFMVYLQKENIIDESGMPKERFSAEFPKEGPSILRIQQVVRGDSAAYFCASSYRETQYFGPGTRLLVL.

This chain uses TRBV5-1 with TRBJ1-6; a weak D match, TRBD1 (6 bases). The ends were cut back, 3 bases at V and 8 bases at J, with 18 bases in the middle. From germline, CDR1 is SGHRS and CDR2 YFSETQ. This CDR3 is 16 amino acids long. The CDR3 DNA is TGCGCCAGCAGCTCGGACAGCCGCCGCGCCTATTCACCCCTCCACTTT. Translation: CASSSDSRRAYSPLHF.

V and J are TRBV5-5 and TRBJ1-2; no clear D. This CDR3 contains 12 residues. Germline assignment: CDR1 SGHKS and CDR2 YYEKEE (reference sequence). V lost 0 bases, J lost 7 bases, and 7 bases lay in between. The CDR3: CASSLDEAGYTF. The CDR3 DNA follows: TGTGCCAGCAGCTTGGATGAGGCTGGCTACACCTTC.

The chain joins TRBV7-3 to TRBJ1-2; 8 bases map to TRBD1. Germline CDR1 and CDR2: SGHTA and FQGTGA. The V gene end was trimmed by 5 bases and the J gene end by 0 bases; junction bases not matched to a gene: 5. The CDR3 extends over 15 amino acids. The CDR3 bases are TGTGCCAGCAGCCCAGACAGGGGCTCTAACTATGGCTACACCTTC. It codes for CASSPDRGSNYGYTF.